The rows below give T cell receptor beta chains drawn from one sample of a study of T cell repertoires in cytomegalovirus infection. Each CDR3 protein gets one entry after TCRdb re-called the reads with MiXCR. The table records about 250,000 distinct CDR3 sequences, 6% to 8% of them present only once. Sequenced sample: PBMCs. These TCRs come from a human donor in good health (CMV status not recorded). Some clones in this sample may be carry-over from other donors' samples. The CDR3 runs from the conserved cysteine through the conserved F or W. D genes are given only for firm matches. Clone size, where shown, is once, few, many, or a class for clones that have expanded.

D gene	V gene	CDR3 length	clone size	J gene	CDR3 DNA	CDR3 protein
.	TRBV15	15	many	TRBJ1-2	TGTGCCACCAGCCGAGTTGACAGCCGGCACTATGGCTACACCTTC	CATSRVDSRHYGYTF
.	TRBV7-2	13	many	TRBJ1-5	TGTGCCAGCAGCTATAGGGTCCTCGAGCCCCAGCATTTT	CASSYRVLEPQHF
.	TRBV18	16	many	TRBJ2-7	TGTGCCAGCTCACCACTCTTAGGACACAGCTCCTACGAGCAGTACTTC	CASSPLLGHSSYEQYF
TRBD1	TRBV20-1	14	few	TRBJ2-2	TGCAGTGCTAGGCGACAGGGGTTGGCCGGGGAGCTGTTTTTT	CSARRQGLAGELFF
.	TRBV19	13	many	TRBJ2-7	TGTGCCAGTAGTATTCTAGCTGACGGCGAGCAGTACTTC	CASSILADGEQYF
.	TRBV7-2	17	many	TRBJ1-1	TGTGCCAGCAGCTTAGGCCCCGGGATAGGGGGAGGCACTGAAGCTTTCTTT	CASSLGPGIGGGTEAFF
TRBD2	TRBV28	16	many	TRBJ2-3	TGTGCCAGCAGGACACGGGGCGGGGGGGCCTCAGATACGCAGTATTTT	CASRTRGGGASDTQYF
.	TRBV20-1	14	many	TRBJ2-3	TGCAGTGCCACCCGGACAGCTAGCACAGATACGCAGTATTTT	CSATRTASTDTQYF
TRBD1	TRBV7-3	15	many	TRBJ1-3	TGTGCCAGCAGCCCGGACAGGGGGCCTGGAAACACCATATATTTT	CASSPDRGPGNTIYF
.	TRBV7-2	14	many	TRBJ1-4	TGTGCCAGCAGCCAAAGACGGTATAATGAAAAACTGTTTTTT	CASSQRRYNEKLFF
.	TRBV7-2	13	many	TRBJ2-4	TGTGCCAGCAGCGAACAGGGACGGGACATTCAGTACTTC	CASSEQGRDIQYF
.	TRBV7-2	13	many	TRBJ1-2	TGTGCCAGCATCCTAGCGATCGACTATGGCTACACCTTC	CASILAIDYGYTF
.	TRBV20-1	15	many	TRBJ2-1	TGCAGTGCTAGAGTAGCCCCTATGGGGGGCAATGAGCAGTTCTTC	CSARVAPMGGNEQFF
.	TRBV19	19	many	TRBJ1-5	TGTGCCAGTAGTCCTTTGACAGGCGTGGCCCGTTATAGCAATCAGCCCCAGCATTTT	CASSPLTGVARYSNQPQHF
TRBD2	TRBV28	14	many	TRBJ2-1	TGTGCCAGCCGCAGCGGGGGGACTTACAATGAGCAGTTCTTC	CASRSGGTYNEQFF
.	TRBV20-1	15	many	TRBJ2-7	TGCAGTGCCACGGTACCATCTGGCTCCTACTACGAGCAGTACTTC	CSATVPSGSYYEQYF
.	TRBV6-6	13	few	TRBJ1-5	TGTGCCAGCAGTCCAATGAGCAATCAGCCCCAGCATTTT	CASSPMSNQPQHF
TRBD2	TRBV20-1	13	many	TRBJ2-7	TGCAGTGTCAAGGCTAGCGGGGGACCCGAGCAGTACTTC	CSVKASGGPEQYF
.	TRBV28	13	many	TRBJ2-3	TGTGCCAGCAGTTTTATAGGCGAGAGTACGCAGTATTTT	CASSFIGESTQYF
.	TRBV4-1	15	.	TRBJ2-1	TGCGCCAGCAGCCTTGACAGGAGTCTATACAATGAGCAGTTCTTC	CASSLDRSLYNEQFF
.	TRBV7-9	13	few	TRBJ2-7	TGTGCCAGCAGCCCAGGGGTCTCCTACGAGCAGTACTTC	CASSPGVSYEQYF
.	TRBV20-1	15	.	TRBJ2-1	TGCAGTGCTAGAGTAGGAGGGGGCCTAGGCAATGAGCAGTTCTTC	CSARVGGGLGNEQFF
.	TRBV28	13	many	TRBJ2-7	TGTGCCAGCAGTTTCGGGGTCGGATCCGAGCAGTACTTC	CASSFGVGSEQYF
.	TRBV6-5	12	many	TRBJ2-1	TGTGCCAGCAGTTACTCGAGCAATGAGCAGTTCTTC	CASSYSSNEQFF
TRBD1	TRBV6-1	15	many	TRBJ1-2	TGTGCCAGCAGTGCGATTGACAGGGGAAACTATGGCTACACCTTC	CASSAIDRGNYGYTF
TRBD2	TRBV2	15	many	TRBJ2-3	TGTGCCAGCAGTGAGCCTAGCGGGAGCACAGATACGCAGTATTTT	CASSEPSGSTDTQYF
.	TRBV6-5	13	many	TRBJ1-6	TGTGCCAGCAGATCACCAGGGAATTCACCCCTCCACTTT	CASRSPGNSPLHF